Listed here are 8 T cell receptor beta chains from one sample, sequenced in a study of tissue T cells after allogeneic stem cell transplantation. The assay was immunoSEQ multiplex PCR, and TCRdb's table has in-frame clones only and misses some. The sample yields 48,000 or so clones, 65% to 80% seen once. The material sequenced was sorted cells pooled from one or two spleens. These receptors were taken from a pool of C57BL/6 mice in good health.

With respect to this clone: Gene names denote mouse genes. The read ends 1 residue before the CDR3 terminus; that terminus is restored from the germline J gene. The chain links TRBV4 to TRBJ2-1, with D maybe TRBD2 (6 bases). V lost 5 bases, J lost 0 bases, and 11 bases lay in between. Germline lookup yields CDR1 LGHDT and CDR2 YNNKQL (reference sequence). The CDR3 runs to 15 residues. CDR3 sequence: CASSASGVNYAEQFF. The part of the CDR3 DNA that was read is TGTGCCAGCAGCGCCTCTGGGGTTAACTATGCTGAGCAGTTC.

Points on this clone: Genes and germline come from the mouse. The CDR3 end falls 1 residue outside the read, so it is completed with the germline J gene. The V and J genes are TRBV1 and TRBJ1-4, with 9 bases aligning to TRBD1. The germline V gene encodes CDR1 NSQYPW and CDR2 LRSPGD (reference sequence). V was pared by 4 bases and J by 3 bases, with 6 bases of the junction left unmatched. The length of the CDR3 is 16 residues. This CDR3 reads CTCSVSGTGPNERLFF. The covered CDR3 bases are TGCACCTGCAGTGTCTCCGGGACAGGGCCCAACGAAAGATTATTT.

With regard to this clone: These gene names are mouse names. The read is 1 residue too short to cover the CDR3 end, so that end is filled in from the germline J gene. The chain has TRBV16 and TRBJ2-4; 7 bases match TRBD1. The germline V gene encodes CDR1 SGHSA and CDR2 FRNQAP. After removal of 5 bases from V and 1 base from J, the junction contained 0 bases not matched to a gene. CDR3 length: 13 residues. Incomplete CDR3 DNA: TGTGCAAGCAGCGGACAGGGTCAAAACACCTTGTAC. Translation: CASSGQGQNTLY. The CDR3 in its entirety is CASSGQGQNTLYF.

In regard to this clone: Germline and genes here are mouse. The read gets to within 1 residue of the CDR3 end, and the germline J gene fills in the rest. V and J are TRBV13-1 and TRBJ1-1, with D tentatively TRBD1 (6 bases). This CDR3 region has 14 residues. Per germline, CDR1 NSHNY and CDR2 SYGAGN. Trimming took off 3 bases at V and 0 bases at J, with 9 bases between the two ends. This chain's CDR3 is CASSVTGPNTEVFF. Incomplete CDR3 DNA: TGTGCCAGCAGTGTTACAGGGCCAAACACAGAAGTCTTC.

In the case of this clone: Genes and germline come from the mouse. The read halts 1 residue ahead of the CDR3 end, with the missing end drawn from the germline J gene. The chain couples TRBV16 to TRBJ2-5, with 7 bases matching TRBD2. Germline CDR1 is SGHSA and CDR2 is FRNQAP. This CDR3 is built from 12 residues. V was pared by 6 bases and J by 5 bases, with 2 bases of the junction left unmatched. CDR3 protein: CASRGTVDTQYF. The sequenced part of the CDR3 DNA is TGTGCAAGCAGGGGGACTGTAGACACCCAGTAC.

With regard to this clone: The listed genes are named as in mouse. The CDR3 bases that were read are TGTGCCAGCTCTCTCGTAGGGGCGGCTCCGCTT. It yields the protein CASSLVGAAPL. The entire CDR3 is CASSLVGAAPLF. This rearrangement joins TRBV12-2 to TRBJ1-5; a weak D match, TRBD1 (5 bases). Read coverage stops 1 residue before the CDR3 terminus; the germline J gene supplies the remainder. CDR1 SGHLS and CDR2 HYDKME come from the germline V gene. The CDR3 loop spans 12 amino acids. Deletions cut 0 bases from V and 9 bases from J, with 8 bases between.

On this clone itself: The gene names given are mouse names. Read sequence stops 1 residue before the CDR3 end, and the germline J gene provides the missing end. The chain combines TRBV1 with TRBJ2-7; possibly TRBD2 for D (6 bases). Between the trimmed V and J ends, which lost 4 bases and 5 bases, there was a span of 9 bases. This CDR3 has 12 amino acids. The germline V gene encodes CDR1 NSQYPW and CDR2 LRSPGD (reference sequence). Partial CDR3 DNA: TGCACCTGCAGTGGAACTGGGCATGAACAGTAC. This encodes CTCSGTGHEQY. The CDR3 reads in full as CTCSGTGHEQYF.

About this clone: Gene names are mouse gene names. Read coverage stops 1 residue before the CDR3 terminus; the germline J gene supplies the remainder. This chain links TRBV13-3 with TRBJ1-6; D is ambiguous. TRBJ1-6 is an ORF; its function is uncertain. The germline V gene has CDR1 NNHDY and CDR2 SYVADS. The CDR3 is made up of 16 amino acids. The germline V and J ends were trimmed by 1 base and 0 bases, with 8 bases remaining between them. The CDR3 is CASSDNGPSYNSPLYF. The sequenced CDR3 bases are TGTGCCAGCAGTGATAATGGGCCTTCCTATAATTCGCCCCTCTAC.